The source of this T cell receptor beta chain is a study of blood T cell repertoires in COVID-19. As for the study in general: The cDNA or gDNA used as material had been derived from T cells, B-cell-depleted T cells, or PBMCs.

Source study methods: Amplification of reference gene primers provided the estimated nucleated cell counts. Only in-frame clones appear in the TCRdb table, and some are missing; sequencing was by immunoSEQ multiplex PCR. V and J calls and clone size are those listed in that table; D and trimming were worked out from the DNA. The table includes about 170,000 clones, approximately 81% detected once. Seattle participants joined during active infection and were tracked over time. Material for sequencing was peripheral blood. This clonotype originated in a woman in her sixties or seventies with COVID-19, enrolled during active disease.

In nucleotides, the CDR3 is TGTGCCAGCAGCCCAGCAGGGGAAGTAGGCGAAAAACTGTTTTTT. As protein: CASSPAGEVGEKLFF. The V call is TRBV14, the J call TRBJ1-4; D might be TRBD1 (6 bases). CDR3 size: 15 residues. The germline CDR1 and CDR2 sequences are SGHDN and FVKESK. Trimming took off 4 bases at V and 8 bases at J, with 17 bases between the two ends.